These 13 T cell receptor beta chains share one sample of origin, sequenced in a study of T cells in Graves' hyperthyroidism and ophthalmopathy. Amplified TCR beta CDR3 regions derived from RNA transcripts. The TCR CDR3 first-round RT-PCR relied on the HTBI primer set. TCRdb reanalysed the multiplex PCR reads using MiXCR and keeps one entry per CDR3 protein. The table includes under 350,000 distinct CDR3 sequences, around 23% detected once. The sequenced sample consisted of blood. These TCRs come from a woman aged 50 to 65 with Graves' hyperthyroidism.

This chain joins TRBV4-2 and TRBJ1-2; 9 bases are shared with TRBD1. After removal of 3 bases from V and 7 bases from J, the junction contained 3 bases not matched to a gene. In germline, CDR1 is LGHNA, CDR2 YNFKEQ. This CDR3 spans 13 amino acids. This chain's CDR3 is CASSQGQGLGYTF. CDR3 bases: TGTGCCAGCAGCCAGGGACAGGGACTTGGCTACACCTTC.

The CDR3 coding sequence is TGTGCCAGCAGTAAAAACAGGGTAGGAAGCGAGCAGTACTTC. Translated, it gives CASSKNRVGSEQYF. The chain has TRBV6-1 and TRBJ2-7, with D possibly TRBD1 on 6 matching bases. Between the trimmed V and J ends, which lost 5 bases and 6 bases, there was a span of 17 bases. The germline CDR1 and CDR2 sequences are MNHNS and SASEGT. CDR3 length: 14 amino acids.

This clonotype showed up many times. The CDR3 DNA is TGTGCCACCAGCAGAGGGACAGGGGGTAATCAGCCCCAGCATTTT. Protein sequence: CATSRGTGGNQPQHF. This chain uses TRBV15 with TRBJ1-5; the match to TRBD1 covers 10 bases. Trimming cost V 1 base and J 4 bases; bases outside gene matches: 1. This CDR3 is 15 amino acids long. CDR1 LNHNV and CDR2 YYDKDF come from the germline V gene (reference sequence).

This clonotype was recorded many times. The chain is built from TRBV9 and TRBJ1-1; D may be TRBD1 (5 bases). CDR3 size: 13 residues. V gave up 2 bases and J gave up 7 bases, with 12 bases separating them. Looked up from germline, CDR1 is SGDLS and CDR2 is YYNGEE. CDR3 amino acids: CASSVSPGHEAFF. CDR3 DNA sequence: TGTGCCAGCAGCGTTAGCCCGGGGCATGAAGCTTTCTTT.

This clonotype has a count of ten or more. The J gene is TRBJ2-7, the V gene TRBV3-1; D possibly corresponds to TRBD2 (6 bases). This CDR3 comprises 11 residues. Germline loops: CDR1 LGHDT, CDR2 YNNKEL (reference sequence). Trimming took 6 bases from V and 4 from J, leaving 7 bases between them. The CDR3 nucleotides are TGTGCCAGCAGGAGCGGGTACGAGCAGTACTTC. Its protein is CASRSGYEQYF.

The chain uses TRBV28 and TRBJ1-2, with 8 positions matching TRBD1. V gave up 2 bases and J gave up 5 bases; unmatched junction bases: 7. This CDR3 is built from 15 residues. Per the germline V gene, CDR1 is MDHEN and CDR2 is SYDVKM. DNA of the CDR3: TGTGCCAGCAGTTTAAGGACGACAGGGGTATATGGCTACACCTTC. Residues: CASSLRTTGVYGYTF.

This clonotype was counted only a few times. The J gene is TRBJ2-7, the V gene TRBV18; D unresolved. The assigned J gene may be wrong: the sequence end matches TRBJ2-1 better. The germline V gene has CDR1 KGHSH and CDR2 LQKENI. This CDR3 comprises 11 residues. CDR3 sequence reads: CASSPSYEQFF. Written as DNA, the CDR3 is TGTGCCAGCTCACCTTCCTACGAGCAGTTCTTC.

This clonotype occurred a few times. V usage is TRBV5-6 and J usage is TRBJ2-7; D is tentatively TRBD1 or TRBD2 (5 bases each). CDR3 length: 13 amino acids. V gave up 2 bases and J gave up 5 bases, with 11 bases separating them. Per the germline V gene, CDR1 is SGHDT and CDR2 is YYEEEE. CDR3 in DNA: TGTGCCAGCAGCTTTATAGGGGACCACGAGCAGTACTTC. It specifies CASSFIGDHEQYF.

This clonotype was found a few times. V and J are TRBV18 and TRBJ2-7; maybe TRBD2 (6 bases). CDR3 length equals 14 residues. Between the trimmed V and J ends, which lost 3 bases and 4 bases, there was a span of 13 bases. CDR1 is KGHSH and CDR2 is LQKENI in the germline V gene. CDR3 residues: CASSPIGGHYEQYF. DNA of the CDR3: TGTGCCAGCTCACCTATCGGGGGTCATTACGAGCAGTACTTC. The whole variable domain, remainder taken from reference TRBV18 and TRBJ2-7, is NAGVMQNPRHLVRRRGQEARLRCSPMKGHSHVYWYRQLPEEGLKFMVYLQKENIIDESGMPKERFSAEFPKEGPSILRIQQVVRGDSAAYFCASSPIGGHYEQYFGPGTRLTVT.

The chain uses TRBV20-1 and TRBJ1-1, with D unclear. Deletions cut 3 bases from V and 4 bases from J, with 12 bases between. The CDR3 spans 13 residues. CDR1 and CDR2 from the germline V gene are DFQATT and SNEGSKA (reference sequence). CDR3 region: CSASRGQVTEAFF. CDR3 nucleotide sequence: TGCAGTGCTAGCCGAGGCCAGGTCACTGAAGCTTTCTTT.

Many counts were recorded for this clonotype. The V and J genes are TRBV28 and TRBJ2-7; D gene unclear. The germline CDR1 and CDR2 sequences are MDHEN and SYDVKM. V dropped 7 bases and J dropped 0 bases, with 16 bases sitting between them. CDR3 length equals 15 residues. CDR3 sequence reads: CASNPGPPRSYEQYF. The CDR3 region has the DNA TGTGCCAGCAACCCGGGTCCTCCGCGCTCCTACGAGCAGTACTTC.

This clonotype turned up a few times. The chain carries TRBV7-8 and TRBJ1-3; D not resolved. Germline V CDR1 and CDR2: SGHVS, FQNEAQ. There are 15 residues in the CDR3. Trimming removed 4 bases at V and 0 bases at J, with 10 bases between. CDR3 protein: CASSSRESSGNTIYF. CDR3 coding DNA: TGTGCCAGCAGCTCTCGGGAGAGCTCTGGAAACACCATATATTTT.

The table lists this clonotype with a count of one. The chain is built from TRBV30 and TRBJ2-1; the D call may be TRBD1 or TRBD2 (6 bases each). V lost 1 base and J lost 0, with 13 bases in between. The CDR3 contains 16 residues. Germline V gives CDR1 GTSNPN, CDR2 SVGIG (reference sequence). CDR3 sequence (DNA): TGTGCCTGGAGTGCCCCAGGGGAGGTCTCCTACAATGAGCAGTTCTTC. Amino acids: CAWSAPGEVSYNEQFF.